This T cell receptor (beta chain) was captured by sequencing in a study of blood T cell repertoires in COVID-19. Germline V CDR1 and CDR2: SGHVS, FQNEAQ. V was cut by 2 bases and J by 3 bases, with 11 bases left in between. The CDR3 totals 14 residues. Assay: immunoSEQ multiplex PCR; the TCRdb copy retains only in-frame clones and omits some. The sample shows about 370,000 clones, 80% to 90% of them seen only once. Sequencing was performed on PBMCs or T cells enriched from blood (not recorded which). The sequence derives from a man aged 18 to 35 who had recovered from COVID-19. The V and J genes are TRBV7-8 and TRBJ2-7, with D tentatively TRBD1 (6 bases). The CDR3 is CASSLRAGDYEQYF. The DNA for the CDR3 is TGTGCCAGCAGCTTAAGGGCAGGGGACTACGAGCAGTACTTC. The whole variable domain, filled in from reference TRBV7-8 and TRBJ2-7, reads GAGVSQSPRYKVAKRGQDVALRCDPISGHVSLFWYQQALGQGPEFLTYFQNEAQLDKSGLPSDRFFAERPEGSVSTLKIQRTQQEDSAVYLCASSLRAGDYEQYFGPGTRLTVT.